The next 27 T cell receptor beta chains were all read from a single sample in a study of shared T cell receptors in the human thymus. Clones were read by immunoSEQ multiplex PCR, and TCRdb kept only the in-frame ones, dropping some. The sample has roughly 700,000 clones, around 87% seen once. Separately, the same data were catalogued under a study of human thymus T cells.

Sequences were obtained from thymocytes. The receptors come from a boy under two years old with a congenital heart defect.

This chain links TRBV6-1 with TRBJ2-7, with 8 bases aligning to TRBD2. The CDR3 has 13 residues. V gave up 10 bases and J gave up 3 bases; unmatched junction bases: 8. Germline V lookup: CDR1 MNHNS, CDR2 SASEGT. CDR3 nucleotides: TGTGCCACCGGGAGGGGCGGACACTACGAGCAGTACTTC. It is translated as CATGRGGHYEQYF.

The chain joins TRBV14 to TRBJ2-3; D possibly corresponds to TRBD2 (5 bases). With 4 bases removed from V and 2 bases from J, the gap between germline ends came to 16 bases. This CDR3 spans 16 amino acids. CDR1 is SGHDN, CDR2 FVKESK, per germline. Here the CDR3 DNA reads TGTGCCAGCAGCCCCCGAGCGGTGGGTGCCACAGATACGCAGTATTTT. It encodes CASSPRAVGATDTQYF.

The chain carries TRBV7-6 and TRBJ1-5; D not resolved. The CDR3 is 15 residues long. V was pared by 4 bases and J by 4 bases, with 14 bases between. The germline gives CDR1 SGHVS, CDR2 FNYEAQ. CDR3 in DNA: TGTGCCAGCAGCTCCCTCCGAGGGAAAAATCAGCCCCAGCATTTT. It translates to CASSSLRGKNQPQHF.

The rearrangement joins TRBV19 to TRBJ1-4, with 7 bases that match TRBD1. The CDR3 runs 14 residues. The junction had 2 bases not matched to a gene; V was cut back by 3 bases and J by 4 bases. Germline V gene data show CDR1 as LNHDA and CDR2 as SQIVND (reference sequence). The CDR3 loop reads CASSIGDSNEKLFF. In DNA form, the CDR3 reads TGTGCCAGTAGTATCGGGGACAGTAATGAAAAACTGTTTTTT.

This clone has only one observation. The CDR3 protein is CSDRHPLSPLGDSYNEQFF. CDR3 DNA: TGCAGCGACCGGCACCCCCTCTCCCCCCTGGGGGACTCGTACAATGAGCAGTTCTTC. The chain carries TRBV29-1 and TRBJ2-1; D perhaps matches TRBD2 (6 bases). This CDR3 contains 19 residues. V shed 7 bases and J shed 4 bases, with 32 bases lying between them. The germline V gene encodes CDR1 SQVTM and CDR2 ANQGSEA.

The chain's CDR3 is CAWPPGECGRASYEQYF. Written as DNA, the CDR3 is TGTGCCTGGCCTCCTGGGGAATGCGGGAGGGCCAGTTACGAGCAGTACTTC. V gene TRBV30 combines with J gene TRBJ2-7; TRBD2 matches 9 bases. The CDR3 is made up of 17 amino acids. Trimming cost V 5 bases and J 4 bases; bases outside gene matches: 18. CDR1 and CDR2 (germline): GTSNPN, SVGIG (reference sequence).

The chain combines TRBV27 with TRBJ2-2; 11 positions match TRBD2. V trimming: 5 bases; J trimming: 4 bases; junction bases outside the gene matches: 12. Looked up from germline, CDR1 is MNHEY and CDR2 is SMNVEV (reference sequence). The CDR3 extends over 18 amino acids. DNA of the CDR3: TGTGCCAGCAGTCATATAACTAGCGGGAGTAGGATCACCGGGGAGCTGTTTTTT. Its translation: CASSHITSGSRITGELFF.

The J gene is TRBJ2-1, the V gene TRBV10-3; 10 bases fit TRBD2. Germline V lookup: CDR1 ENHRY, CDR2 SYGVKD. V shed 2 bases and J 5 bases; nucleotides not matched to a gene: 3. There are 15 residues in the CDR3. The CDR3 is CAISESGRADNEQFF. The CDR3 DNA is TGTGCCATCAGTGAGAGCGGGAGGGCCGACAATGAGCAGTTCTTC.

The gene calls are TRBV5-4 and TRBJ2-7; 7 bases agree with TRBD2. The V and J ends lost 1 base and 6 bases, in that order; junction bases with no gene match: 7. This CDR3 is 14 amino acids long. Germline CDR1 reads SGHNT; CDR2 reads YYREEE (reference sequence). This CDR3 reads CASSLKRESVEQYF. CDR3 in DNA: TGTGCCAGCAGCTTGAAGCGGGAAAGTGTCGAGCAGTACTTC.

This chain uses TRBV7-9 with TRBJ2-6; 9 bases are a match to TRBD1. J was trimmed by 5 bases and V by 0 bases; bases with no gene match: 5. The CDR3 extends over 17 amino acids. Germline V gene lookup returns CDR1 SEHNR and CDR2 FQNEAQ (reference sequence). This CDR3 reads CASSLARDRVWANVLTF. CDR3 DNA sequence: TGTGCCAGCAGCTTAGCGAGGGACAGGGTTTGGGCCAACGTCCTGACTTTC.

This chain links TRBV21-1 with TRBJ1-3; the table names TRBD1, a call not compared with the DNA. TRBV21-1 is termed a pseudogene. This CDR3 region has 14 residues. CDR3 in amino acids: CASSKQGAGNTIYF. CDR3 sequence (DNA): TGTGCCAGCAGCAAACAGGGGGCTGGAAACACCATATATTTT.

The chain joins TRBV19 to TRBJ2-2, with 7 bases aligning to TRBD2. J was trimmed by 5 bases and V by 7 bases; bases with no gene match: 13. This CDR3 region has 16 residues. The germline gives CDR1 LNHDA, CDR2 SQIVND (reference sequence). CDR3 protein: CASTLKSGKGTGELFF. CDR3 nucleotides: TGTGCCAGTACCTTAAAAAGCGGGAAGGGAACCGGGGAGCTGTTTTTT.

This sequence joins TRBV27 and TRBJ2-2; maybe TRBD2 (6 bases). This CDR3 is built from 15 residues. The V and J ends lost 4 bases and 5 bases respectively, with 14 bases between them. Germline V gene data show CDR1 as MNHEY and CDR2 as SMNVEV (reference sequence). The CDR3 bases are TGTGCCAGCAGTTCACCAGGTGGAGGGACCGGGGAGCTGTTTTTT. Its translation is CASSSPGGGTGELFF.

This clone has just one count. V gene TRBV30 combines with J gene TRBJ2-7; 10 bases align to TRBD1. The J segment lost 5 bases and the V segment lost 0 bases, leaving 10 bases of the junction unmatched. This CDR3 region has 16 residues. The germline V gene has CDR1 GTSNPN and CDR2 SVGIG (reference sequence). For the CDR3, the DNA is TGTGCCTGGAGTGTATGGCCCCGGGACAGGGGCCACGAGCAGTACTTC. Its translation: CAWSVWPRDRGHEQYF. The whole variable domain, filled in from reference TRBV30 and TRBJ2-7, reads SQTIHQWPATLVQPVGSPLSLECTVEGTSNPNLYWYRQAAGRGLQLLFYSVGIGQISSEVPQNLSASRPQDRQFILSSKKLLLSDSGFYLCAWSVWPRDRGHEQYFGPGTRLTVT.

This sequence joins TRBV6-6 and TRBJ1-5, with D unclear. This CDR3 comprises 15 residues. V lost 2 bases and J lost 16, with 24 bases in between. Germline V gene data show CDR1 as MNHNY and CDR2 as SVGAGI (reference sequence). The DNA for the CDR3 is TGTGCCAGCAGTTACCAAAAGGAGAACCGACGGGTATTTCATTTT. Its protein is CASSYQKENRRVFHF.

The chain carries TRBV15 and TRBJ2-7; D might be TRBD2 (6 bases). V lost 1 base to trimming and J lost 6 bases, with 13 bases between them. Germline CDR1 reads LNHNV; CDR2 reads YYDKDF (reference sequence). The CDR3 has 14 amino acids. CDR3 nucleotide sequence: TGTGCCACCAGCAGAGCCCCCGCGGGACCCGAGCAGTACTTC. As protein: CATSRAPAGPEQYF.

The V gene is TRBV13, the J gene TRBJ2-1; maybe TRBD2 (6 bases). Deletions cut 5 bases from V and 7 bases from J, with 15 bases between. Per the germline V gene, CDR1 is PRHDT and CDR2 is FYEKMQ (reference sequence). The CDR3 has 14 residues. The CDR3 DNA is TGTGCCAGCAGCCTGGGGGGACCTAGGAATGAGCAGTTCTTC. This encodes CASSLGGPRNEQFF.

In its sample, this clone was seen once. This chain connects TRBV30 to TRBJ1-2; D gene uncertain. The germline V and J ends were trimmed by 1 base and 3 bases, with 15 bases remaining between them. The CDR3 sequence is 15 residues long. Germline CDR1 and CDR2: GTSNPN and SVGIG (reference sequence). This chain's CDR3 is CAWSGRLVEDYGYTF. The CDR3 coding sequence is TGTGCCTGGAGTGGACGCCTGGTCGAGGACTATGGCTACACCTTC.

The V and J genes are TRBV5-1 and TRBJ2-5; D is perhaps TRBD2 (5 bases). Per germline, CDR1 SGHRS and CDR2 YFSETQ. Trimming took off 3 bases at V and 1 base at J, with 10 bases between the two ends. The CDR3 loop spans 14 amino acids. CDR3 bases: TGCGCCAGCAGCTCAATGGACTTCCAAGAGACCCAGTACTTC. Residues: CASSSMDFQETQYF. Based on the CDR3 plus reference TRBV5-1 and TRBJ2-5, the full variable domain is KAGVTQTPRYLIKTRGQQVTLSCSPISGHRSVSWYQQTPGQGLQFLFEYFSETQRNKGNFPGRFSGRQFSNSRSEMNVSTLELGDSALYLCASSSMDFQETQYFGPGTRLLVL.

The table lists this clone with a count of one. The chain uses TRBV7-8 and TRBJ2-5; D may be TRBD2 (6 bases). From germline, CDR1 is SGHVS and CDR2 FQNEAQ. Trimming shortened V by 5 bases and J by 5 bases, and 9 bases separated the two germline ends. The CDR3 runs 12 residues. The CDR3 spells CASSPRGETQYF. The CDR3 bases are TGTGCCAGCAGCCCCCGGGGGGAGACCCAGTACTTC.

CDR3 in amino acids: CASSQALASYNEQFF. The CDR3 DNA is TGCGCCAGCAGCCAAGCTCTAGCGAGCTACAATGAGCAGTTCTTC. The chain couples TRBV4-3 to TRBJ2-1; a weak D match, TRBD2 (6 bases). This CDR3 spans 15 amino acids. The V gene lost 1 base and the J gene lost 3 bases, with 10 bases spanning the gap. The V gene's germline CDR1 is LGHNA and CDR2 YSLEER.

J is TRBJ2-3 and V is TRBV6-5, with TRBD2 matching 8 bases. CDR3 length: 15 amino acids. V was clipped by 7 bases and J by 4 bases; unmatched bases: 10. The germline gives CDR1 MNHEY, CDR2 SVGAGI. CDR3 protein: CASNPLAGRADTQYF. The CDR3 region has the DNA TGTGCCAGCAACCCCTTAGCGGGAAGAGCAGATACGCAGTATTTT.

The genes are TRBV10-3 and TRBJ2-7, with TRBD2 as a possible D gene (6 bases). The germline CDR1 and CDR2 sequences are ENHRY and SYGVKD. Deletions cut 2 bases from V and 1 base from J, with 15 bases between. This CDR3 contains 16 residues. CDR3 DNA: TGTGCCATCAGTGAGCCTCCCTTAGCGGTGTCCTACGAGCAGTACTTC. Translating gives CAISEPPLAVSYEQYF.

In DNA, the CDR3 is TGTGCCAGCAGCGCACTAGCGGGGTTCACAGATACGCAGTATTTT. Translated: CASSALAGFTDTQYF. V gene TRBV5-4 combines with J gene TRBJ2-3, with 10 nucleotides matching TRBD2. CDR3 size: 15 residues. V dropped 4 bases and J dropped 2; count of bases not matched to a gene: 4. The germline gives CDR1 SGHNT, CDR2 YYREEE (reference sequence).

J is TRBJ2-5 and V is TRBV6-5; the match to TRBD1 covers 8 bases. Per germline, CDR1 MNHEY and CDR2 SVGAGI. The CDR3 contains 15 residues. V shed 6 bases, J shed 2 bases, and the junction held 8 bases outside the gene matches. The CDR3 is CASRPDRGLQETQYF. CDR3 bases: TGTGCCAGCAGACCCGACAGGGGTTTGCAAGAGACCCAGTACTTC.

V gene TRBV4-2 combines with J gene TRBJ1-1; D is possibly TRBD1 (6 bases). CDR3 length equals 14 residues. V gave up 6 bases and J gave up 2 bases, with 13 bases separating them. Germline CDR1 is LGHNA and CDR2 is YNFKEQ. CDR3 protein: CASSQPGGNTEAFF. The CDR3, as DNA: TGTGCCAGCAGTCAACCGGGGGGCAACACTGAAGCTTTCTTT.

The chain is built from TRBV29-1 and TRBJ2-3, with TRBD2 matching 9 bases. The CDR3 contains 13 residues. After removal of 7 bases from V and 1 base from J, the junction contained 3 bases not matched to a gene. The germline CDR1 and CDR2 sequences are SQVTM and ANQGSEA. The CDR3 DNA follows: TGCAGCGCTCGACTAGCGGGCACAGATACGCAGTATTTT. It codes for CSARLAGTDTQYF.